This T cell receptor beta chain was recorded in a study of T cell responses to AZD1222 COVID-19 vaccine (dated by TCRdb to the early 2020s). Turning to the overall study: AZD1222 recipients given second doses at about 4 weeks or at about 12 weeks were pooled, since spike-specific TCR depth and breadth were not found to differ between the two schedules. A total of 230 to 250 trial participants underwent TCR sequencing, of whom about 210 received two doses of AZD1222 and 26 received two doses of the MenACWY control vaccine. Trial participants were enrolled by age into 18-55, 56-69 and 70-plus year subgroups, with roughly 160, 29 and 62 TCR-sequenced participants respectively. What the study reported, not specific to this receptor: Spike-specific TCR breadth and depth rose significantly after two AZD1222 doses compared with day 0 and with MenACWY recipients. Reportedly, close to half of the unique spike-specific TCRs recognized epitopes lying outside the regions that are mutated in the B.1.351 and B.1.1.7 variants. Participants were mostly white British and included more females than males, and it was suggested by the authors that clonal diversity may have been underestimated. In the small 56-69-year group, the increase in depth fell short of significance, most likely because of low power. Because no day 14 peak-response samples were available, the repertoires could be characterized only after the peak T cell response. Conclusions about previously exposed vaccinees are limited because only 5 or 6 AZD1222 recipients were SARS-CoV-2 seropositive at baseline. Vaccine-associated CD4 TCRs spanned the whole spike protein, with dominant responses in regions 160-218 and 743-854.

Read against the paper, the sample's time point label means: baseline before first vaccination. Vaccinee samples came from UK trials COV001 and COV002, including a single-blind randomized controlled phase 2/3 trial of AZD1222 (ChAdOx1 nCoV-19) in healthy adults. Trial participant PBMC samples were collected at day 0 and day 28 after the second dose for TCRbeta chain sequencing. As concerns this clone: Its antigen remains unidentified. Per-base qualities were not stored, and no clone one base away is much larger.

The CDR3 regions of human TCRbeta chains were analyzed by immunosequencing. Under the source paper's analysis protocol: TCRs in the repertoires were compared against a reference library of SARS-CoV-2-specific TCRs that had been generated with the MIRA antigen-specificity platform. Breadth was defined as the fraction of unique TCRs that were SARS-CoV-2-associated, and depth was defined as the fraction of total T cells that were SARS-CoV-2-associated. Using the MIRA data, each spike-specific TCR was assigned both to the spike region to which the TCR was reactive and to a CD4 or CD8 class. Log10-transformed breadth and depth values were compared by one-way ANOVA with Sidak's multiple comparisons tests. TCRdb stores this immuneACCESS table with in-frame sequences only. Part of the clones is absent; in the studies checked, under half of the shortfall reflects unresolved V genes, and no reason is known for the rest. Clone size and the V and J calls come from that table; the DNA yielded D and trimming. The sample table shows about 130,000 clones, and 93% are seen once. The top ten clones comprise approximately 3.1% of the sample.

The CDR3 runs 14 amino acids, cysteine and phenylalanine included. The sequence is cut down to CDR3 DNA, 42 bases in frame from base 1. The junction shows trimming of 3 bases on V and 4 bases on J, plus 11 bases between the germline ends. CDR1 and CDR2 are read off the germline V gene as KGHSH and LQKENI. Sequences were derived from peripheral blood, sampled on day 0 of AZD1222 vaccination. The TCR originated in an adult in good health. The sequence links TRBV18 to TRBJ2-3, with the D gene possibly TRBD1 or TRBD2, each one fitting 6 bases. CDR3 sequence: CASSPGGSPDTQYF. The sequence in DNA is TGTGCCAGCTCACCGGGGGGCAGCCCAGATACGCAGTATTTT.